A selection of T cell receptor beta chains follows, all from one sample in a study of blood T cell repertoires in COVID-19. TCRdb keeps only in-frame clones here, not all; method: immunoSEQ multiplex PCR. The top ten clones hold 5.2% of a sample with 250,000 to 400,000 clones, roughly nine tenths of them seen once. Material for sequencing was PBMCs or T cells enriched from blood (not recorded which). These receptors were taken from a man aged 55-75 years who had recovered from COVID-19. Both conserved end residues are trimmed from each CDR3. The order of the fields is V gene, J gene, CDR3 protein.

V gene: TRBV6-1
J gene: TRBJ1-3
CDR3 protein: ASSESRGQGYSGNTIY

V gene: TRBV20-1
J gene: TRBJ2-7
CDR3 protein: SASWDRRRYEQY

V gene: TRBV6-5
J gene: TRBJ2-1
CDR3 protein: ASSSSGDYNEQF

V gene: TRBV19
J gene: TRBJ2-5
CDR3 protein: ATQGGNKETQY

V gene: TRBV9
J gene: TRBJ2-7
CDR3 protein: ASSAQPGLTYEQY

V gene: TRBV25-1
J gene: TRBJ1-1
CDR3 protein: ASSWGAGRAEAF

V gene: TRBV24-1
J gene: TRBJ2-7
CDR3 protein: ATSGGDSSYEQY

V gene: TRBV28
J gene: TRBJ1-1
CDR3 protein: ASRLQGYGLEAF

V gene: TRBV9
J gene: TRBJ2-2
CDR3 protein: ASGTPNTGELF

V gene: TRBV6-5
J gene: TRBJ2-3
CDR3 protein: ASRLQGGTDTQY

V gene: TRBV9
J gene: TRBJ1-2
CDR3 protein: ASSVVTGKVLSYGYT

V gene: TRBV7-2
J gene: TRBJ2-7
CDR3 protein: ASRPYSSSYEQY

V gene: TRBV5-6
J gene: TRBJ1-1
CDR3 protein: ASSFYQGAMTEAF

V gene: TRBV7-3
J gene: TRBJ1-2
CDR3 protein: ASSLLGGQGSGGYT

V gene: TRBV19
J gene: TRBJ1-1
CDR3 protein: ASSTRAFPKNTEAF

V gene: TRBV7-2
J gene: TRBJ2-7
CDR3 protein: ASSLYGSGATYEQY

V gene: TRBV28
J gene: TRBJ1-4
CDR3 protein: ASSSSTNEKLF

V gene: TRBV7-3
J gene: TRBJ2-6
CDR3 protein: ASRGTGVGTGANVLT

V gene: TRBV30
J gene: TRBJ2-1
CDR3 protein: AWNGGRFGEQF

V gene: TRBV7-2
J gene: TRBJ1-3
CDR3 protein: ASSRDSSGNTIY

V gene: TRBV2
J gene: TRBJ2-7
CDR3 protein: ASSASGSLGEQY

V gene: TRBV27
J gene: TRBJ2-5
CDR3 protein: ASSLSQREGHETQY

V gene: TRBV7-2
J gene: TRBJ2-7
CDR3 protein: ASREAGTASYEQY

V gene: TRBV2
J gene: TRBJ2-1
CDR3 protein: ASRGTSGNNEQF

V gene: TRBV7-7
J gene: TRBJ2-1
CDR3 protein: ASSLSGGLAAYNEQF

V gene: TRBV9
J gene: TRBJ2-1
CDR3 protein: ASSDPRTGKNEQF

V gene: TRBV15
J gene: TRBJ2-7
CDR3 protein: ATRDFGLKSYEQY